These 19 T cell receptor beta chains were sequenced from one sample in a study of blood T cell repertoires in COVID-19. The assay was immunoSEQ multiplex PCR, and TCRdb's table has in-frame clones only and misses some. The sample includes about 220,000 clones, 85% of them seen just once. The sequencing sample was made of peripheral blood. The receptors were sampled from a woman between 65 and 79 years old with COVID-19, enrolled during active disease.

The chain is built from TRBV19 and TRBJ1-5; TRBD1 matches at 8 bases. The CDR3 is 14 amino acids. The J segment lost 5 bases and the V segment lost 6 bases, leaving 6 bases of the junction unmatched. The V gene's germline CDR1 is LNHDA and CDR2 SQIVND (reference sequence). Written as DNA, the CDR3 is TGTGCCAGTAGCCTCGGGACAGGTTATCAGCCCCAGCATTTT. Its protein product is CASSLGTGYQPQHF.

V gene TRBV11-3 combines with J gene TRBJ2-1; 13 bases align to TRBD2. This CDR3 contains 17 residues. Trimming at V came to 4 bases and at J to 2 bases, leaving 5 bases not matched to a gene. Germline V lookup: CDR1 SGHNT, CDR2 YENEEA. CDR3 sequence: CASSSRTSGSPYNEQFF. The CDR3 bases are TGTGCCAGCAGCTCGCGGACTAGCGGGAGTCCCTACAATGAGCAGTTCTTC.

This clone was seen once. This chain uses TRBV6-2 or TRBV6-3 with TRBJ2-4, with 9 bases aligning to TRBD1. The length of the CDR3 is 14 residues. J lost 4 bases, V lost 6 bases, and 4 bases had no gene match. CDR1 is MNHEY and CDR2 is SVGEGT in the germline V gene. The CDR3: CASSQDRGKNIQYF. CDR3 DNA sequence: TGTGCCAGCAGCCAGGACAGGGGAAAAAACATTCAGTACTTC.

The CDR3: CASSQKTISSGSNEQFF. Written as DNA, the CDR3 is TGCGCCAGCAGCCAGAAAACTATCTCTAGCGGGAGCAATGAGCAGTTCTTC. The chain is built from TRBV4-1 and TRBJ2-1; TRBD2 matches 10 bases. V lost 3 bases, J lost 6 bases, and 11 bases stayed unmatched. The CDR3 consists of 17 residues. CDR1 is MGHRA, CDR2 YSYEKL, per germline.

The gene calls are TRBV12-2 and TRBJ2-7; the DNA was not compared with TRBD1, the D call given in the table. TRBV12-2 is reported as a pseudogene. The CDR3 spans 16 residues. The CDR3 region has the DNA TGTGCAAGTCGCTTCCCAGGGACAGGCCTGCCCTACGAGCAGTACTTC. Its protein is CASRFPGTGLPYEQYF.

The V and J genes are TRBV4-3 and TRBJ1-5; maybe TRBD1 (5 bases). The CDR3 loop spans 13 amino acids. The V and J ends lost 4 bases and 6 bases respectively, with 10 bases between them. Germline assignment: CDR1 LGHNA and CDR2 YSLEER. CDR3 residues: CASSRGAGQPQHF. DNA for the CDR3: TGCGCCAGCAGCCGCGGGGCGGGTCAGCCCCAGCATTTT.

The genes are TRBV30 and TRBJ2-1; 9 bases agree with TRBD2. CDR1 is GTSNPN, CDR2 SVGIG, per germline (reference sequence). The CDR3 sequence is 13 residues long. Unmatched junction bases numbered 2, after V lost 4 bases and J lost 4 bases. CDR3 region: CAWTSGEYNEQFF. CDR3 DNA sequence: TGTGCCTGGACTAGCGGGGAATACAATGAGCAGTTCTTC. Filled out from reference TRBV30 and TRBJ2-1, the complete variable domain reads SQTIHQWPATLVQPVGSPLSLECTVEGTSNPNLYWYRQAAGRGLQLLFYSVGIGQISSEVPQNLSASRPQDRQFILSSKKLLLSDSGFYLCAWTSGEYNEQFFGPGTRLTVL.

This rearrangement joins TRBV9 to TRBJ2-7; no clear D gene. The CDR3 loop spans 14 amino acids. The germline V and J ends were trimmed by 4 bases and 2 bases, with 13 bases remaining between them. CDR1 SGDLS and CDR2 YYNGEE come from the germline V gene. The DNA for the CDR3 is TGTGCCAGCAGCAAAACTGCGGAGACCTACGAGCAGTACTTC. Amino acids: CASSKTAETYEQYF.

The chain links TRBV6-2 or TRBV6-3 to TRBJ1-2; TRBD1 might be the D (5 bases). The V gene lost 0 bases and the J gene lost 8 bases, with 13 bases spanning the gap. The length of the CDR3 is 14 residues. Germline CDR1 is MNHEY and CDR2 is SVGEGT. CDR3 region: CASSYSGLNSGYTF. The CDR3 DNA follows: TGTGCCAGCAGTTACTCGGGACTGAATTCCGGCTACACCTTC.

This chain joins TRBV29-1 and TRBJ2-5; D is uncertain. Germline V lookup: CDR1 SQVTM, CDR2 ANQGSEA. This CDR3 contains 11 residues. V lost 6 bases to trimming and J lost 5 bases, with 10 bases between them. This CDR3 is CSVLAQETQYF. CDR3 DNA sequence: TGCAGCGTATTAGCTCAGGAGACCCAGTACTTC.

The CDR3: CASRDFVSSEQYF. The CDR3 nucleotides are TGTGCCAGCCGGGACTTTGTTTCGAGCGAGCAGTACTTC. The rearrangement links TRBV18 to TRBJ2-7, with D possibly matching TRBD2 (6 bases). The V gene's germline CDR1 is KGHSH and CDR2 LQKENI. Deletions cut 8 bases from V and 6 bases from J, with 17 bases between. This CDR3 has 13 residues.

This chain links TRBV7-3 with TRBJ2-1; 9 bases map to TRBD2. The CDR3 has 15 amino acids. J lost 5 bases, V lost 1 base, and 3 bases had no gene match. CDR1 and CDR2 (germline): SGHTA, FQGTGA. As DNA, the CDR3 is TGTGCCAGCAGCTTAAGGCGGGAGGGCCACAATGAGCAGTTCTTC. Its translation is CASSLRREGHNEQFF.

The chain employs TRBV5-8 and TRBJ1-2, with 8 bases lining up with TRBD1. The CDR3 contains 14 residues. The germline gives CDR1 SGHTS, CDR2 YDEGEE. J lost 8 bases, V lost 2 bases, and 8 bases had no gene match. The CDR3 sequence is CASSFMDRVGGYTF. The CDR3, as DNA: TGTGCCAGCAGCTTCATGGACAGGGTAGGAGGCTACACCTTC. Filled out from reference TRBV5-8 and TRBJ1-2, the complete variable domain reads EAGVTQSPTHLIKTRGQQATLRCSPISGHTSVYWYQQALGLGLQFLLWYDEGEERNRGNFPPRFSGRQFPNYSSELNVNALELEDSALYLCASSFMDRVGGYTFGSGTRLTVV.

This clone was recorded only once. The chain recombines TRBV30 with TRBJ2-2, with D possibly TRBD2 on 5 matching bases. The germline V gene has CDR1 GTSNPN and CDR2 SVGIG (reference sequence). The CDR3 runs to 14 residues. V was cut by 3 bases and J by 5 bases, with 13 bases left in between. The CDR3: CAWRAERPTGELFF. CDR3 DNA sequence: TGTGCCTGGAGGGCCGAGCGGCCAACCGGGGAGCTGTTTTTT. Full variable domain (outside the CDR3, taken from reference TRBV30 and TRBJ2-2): SQTIHQWPATLVQPVGSPLSLECTVEGTSNPNLYWYRQAAGRGLQLLFYSVGIGQISSEVPQNLSASRPQDRQFILSSKKLLLSDSGFYLCAWRAERPTGELFFGEGSRLTVL.

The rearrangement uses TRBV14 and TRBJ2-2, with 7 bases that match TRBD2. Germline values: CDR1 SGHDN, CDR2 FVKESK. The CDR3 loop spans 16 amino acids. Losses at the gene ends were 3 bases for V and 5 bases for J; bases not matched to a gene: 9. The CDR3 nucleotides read TGTGCCAGCAGCCAGACGAGACGGGGAGGGACCGGGGAGCTGTTTTTT. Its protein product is CASSQTRRGGTGELFF. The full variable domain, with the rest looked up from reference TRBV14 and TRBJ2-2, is EAGVTQFPSHSVIEKGQTVTLRCDPISGHDNLYWYRRVMGKEIKFLLHFVKESKQDESGMPNNRFLAERTGGTYSTLKVQPAELEDSGVYFCASSQTRRGGTGELFFGEGSRLTVL.

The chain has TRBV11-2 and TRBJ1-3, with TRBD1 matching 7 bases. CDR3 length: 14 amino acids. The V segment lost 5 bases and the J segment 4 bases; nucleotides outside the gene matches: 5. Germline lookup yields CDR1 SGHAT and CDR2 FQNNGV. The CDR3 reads CASSPTGTGNTIYF. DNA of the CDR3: TGTGCCAGCAGCCCGACAGGGACCGGAAACACCATATATTTT.

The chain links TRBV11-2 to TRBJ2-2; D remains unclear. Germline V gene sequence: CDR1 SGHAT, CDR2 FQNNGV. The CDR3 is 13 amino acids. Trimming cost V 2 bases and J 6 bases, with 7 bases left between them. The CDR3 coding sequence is TGTGCCAGCAGCTTAACCGGTCCCGGGGAGCTGTTTTTT. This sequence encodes CASSLTGPGELFF.

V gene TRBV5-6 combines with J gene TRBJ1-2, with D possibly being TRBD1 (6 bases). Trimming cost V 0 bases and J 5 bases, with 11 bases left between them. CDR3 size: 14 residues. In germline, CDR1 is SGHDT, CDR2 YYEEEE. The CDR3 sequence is CASSLERTAYGYTF. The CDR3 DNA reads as TGTGCCAGCAGCTTGGAGAGGACAGCATATGGCTACACCTTC.

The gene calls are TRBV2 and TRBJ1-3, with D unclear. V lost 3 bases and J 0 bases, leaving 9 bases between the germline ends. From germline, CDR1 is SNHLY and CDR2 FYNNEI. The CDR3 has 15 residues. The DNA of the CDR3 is TGTGCCAGCAGTGACCCAGGATACTCTGGAAACACCATATATTTT. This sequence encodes CASSDPGYSGNTIYF.